These 11 T cell receptor beta chains were all obtained from the same sample, sequenced in a study of CD8 T cells in Susac syndrome. An amount of RNA that ranged from 0.5 to 1 ug was reverse transcribed with random hexamers. TCRdb processed the immunoSEQ multiplex PCR reads anew with MiXCR; each CDR3 protein has one entry. This table holds nearly 110,000 distinct CDR3 sequences, roughly 95% found once. The specimen was CD8+ T cells from PBMCs. Receptors originate from a human donor with Susac syndrome.

The V and J genes are TRBV6-6 and TRBJ2-1, with D possibly TRBD2 on 5 matching bases. Trimming took 2 bases from V and 5 from J, leaving 16 bases between them. This CDR3 region has 16 residues. Germline V CDR1 and CDR2: MNHNY, SVGAGI (reference sequence). The CDR3 DNA reads as TGTGCCAGCAGTTACGCCGCCGGGGAGAGAAACAATGAGCAGTTCTTC. As protein: CASSYAAGERNNEQFF.

This chain links TRBV18 with TRBJ2-2; the D is unclear. The CDR3 runs to 15 residues. V shed 2 bases and J shed 0 bases, with 7 bases lying between them. Germline values: CDR1 KGHSH, CDR2 LQKENI. The CDR3 protein is CASSPSYANTGELFF. CDR3 DNA: TGTGCCAGCTCACCATCCTACGCGAACACCGGGGAGCTGTTTTTT.

This chain joins TRBV20-1 and TRBJ1-2, with D tentatively TRBD1 (6 bases). The ends were cut back, 2 bases at V and 8 bases at J, with 12 bases in the middle. The CDR3 extends over 12 amino acids. Germline values: CDR1 DFQATT, CDR2 SNEGSKA (reference sequence). The CDR3 is CSARIEGGGYTF. The CDR3 DNA follows: TGCAGTGCTAGAATAGAGGGGGGAGGCTACACCTTC.

The chain carries TRBV12-3 or TRBV12-4 and TRBJ1-5; D gene unclear. V was trimmed by 10 bases and J by 0 bases, leaving 13 bases between them. The CDR3 has 14 amino acids. The CDR3 loop reads CATNAGISNQPQHF. CDR3 nucleotide sequence: TGTGCCACCAACGCCGGGATTAGCAATCAGCCCCAGCATTTT.

The V call is TRBV20-1, the J call TRBJ1-6; 9 bases match TRBD1. The V gene's germline CDR1 is DFQATT and CDR2 SNEGSKA (reference sequence). The ends lost 3 bases at V and 7 bases at J; junction bases unmatched: 16. The CDR3 runs to 18 residues. CDR3: CSARDSTGGGIINSPLHF. CDR3 DNA sequence: TGCAGTGCTAGGGACTCTACAGGGGGCGGAATAATCAATTCACCCCTCCACTTT.

This chain joins TRBV7-9 and TRBJ2-5, with a weak D call TRBD2 (5 bases). Germline loops: CDR1 SEHNR, CDR2 FQNEAQ (reference sequence). Trimming removed 5 bases at V and 5 bases at J, with 12 bases between. CDR3 size: 13 residues. Written as DNA, the CDR3 is TGTGCCAGCAGCCTGTCGGGCGGGGAGACCCAGTACTTC. It encodes CASSLSGGETQYF.

V and J are TRBV27 and TRBJ2-7; no clear D. The CDR3 runs 13 residues. V dropped 2 bases and J dropped 6 bases, with 11 bases sitting between them. The germline V gene encodes CDR1 MNHEY and CDR2 SMNVEV (reference sequence). The CDR3 here is CASSLGQRSEQYF. DNA for the CDR3: TGTGCCAGCAGTTTAGGTCAACGGTCCGAGCAGTACTTC.

The gene calls are TRBV15 and TRBJ2-5; D is perhaps TRBD2 (5 bases). The V end lost 5 bases, the J end lost 4 bases, and 23 bases lay between the germline ends. This CDR3 comprises 17 residues. Per germline, CDR1 LNHNV and CDR2 YYDKDF (reference sequence). CDR3 nucleotide sequence: TGTGCCACCAGCCTACCTAGCTCCCTTCAGCGGAGAGAGACCCAGTACTTC. Protein sequence: CATSLPSSLQRRETQYF.

The chain carries TRBV2 and TRBJ2-7; weak D call: TRBD1 (7 bases). Germline V gene data show CDR1 as SNHLY and CDR2 as FYNNEI. The CDR3 runs 14 residues. Trimming left V 6 bases short and J 1 base short, with 13 bases between. CDR3 region: CASRRQGGSYEQYF. In nucleotides, the CDR3 is TGTGCCAGCAGAAGACAGGGAGGATCCTACGAGCAGTACTTC.

This clonotype was recorded a few times. V and J are TRBV19 and TRBJ2-5, with D uncertain. Germline values: CDR1 LNHDA, CDR2 SQIVND (reference sequence). This CDR3 region has 12 residues. The V end lost 3 bases, the J end lost 0 bases, and 2 bases lay between the germline ends. CDR3 region: CASSIDQETQYF. In nucleotides, the CDR3 is TGTGCCAGTAGTATCGACCAAGAGACCCAGTACTTC. Variable domain in full (rest from reference TRBV19 and TRBJ2-5): DGGITQSPKYLFRKEGQNVTLSCEQNLNHDAMYWYRQDPGQGLRLIYYSQIVNDFQKGDIAEGYSVSREKKESFPLTVTSAQKNPTAFYLCASSIDQETQYFGPGTRLLVL.

V usage is TRBV19 and J usage is TRBJ1-4; D perhaps matches TRBD1 (5 bases). This CDR3 comprises 14 residues. CDR1 and CDR2 from the germline V gene are LNHDA and SQIVND (reference sequence). Trimming removed 6 bases at V and 7 bases at J, with 15 bases between. As DNA, the CDR3 is TGTGCCAGTAGGGGGGTCGACAGCGGTGAAAAACTGTTTTTT. This sequence encodes CASRGVDSGEKLFF.